These T cell receptor beta chains were read from a single sample in a study of blood T cell repertoires in COVID-19. Method: immunoSEQ multiplex PCR; TCRdb's copy keeps in-frame clones and lacks some. There are roughly 23,000 clones in the sample; 90% occur only once, and about 2.5% lies in the top ten. Input material: peripheral blood. All receptors come from a man in his 70s with acute or convalescent COVID-19. CDR3s include the opening cysteine and the closing phenylalanine or tryptophan. The order of the fields is J gene, D gene, V gene, CDR3 protein. The D gene is left open where the match is weak.

J: TRBJ2-7
D: NA
V: TRBV5-4
CDR3: CASSWDGGAYEQYF

J: TRBJ2-7
D: NA
V: TRBV4-3
CDR3: CASSQVGLKPSSYEQYF

J: TRBJ2-7
D: TRBD1
V: TRBV7-2
CDR3: CASSTQSDRPYEQYF

J: TRBJ2-1
D: NA
V: TRBV6-2/TRBV6-3
CDR3: CASSSRVWNNEQFF

J: TRBJ2-7
D: TRBD2
V: TRBV3-1/TRBV3-2
CDR3: CASSLAGGSYEQYF

J: TRBJ2-1
D: TRBD1
V: TRBV9
CDR3: CASSAAGTDYNEQFF

J: TRBJ2-7
D: NA
V: TRBV10-3
CDR3: CAISESALASSYEQYF

J: TRBJ2-7
D: NA
V: TRBV4-3
CDR3: CASSFGRGVSYEQYF

J: TRBJ1-1
D: TRBD1
V: TRBV7-9
CDR3: CASSFHGQATGRGSEAFF

J: TRBJ1-5
D: TRBD1
V: TRBV19
CDR3: CASSKGQERGNQPQHF

J: TRBJ1-2
D: NA
V: TRBV21-1
CDR3: CASSRITQGANYGYTF

J: TRBJ2-1
D: NA
V: TRBV18
CDR3: CASSPRRDGEQFF

J: TRBJ1-1
D: NA
V: TRBV29-1
CDR3: CSVDGGSTEAFF

J: TRBJ2-2
D: TRBD1
V: TRBV9
CDR3: CASSPWTGGRTGELFF

J: TRBJ1-6
D: TRBD1
V: TRBV6-5
CDR3: CASSYKRQGFSPLHF

J: TRBJ2-7
D: TRBD1
V: TRBV9
CDR3: CASSVDRGPYEQYF

J: TRBJ2-7
D: TRBD1
V: TRBV5-1
CDR3: CASSWDRSEQYF

J: TRBJ2-1
D: NA
V: TRBV19
CDR3: CASRLSTSYNEQFF

J: TRBJ1-2
D: NA
V: TRBV19
CDR3: CASSFTRTGYGYTF

J: TRBJ1-4
D: NA
V: TRBV21-1
CDR3: CASPRKGLWEKLFF

J: TRBJ2-5
D: NA
V: TRBV5-1
CDR3: CASTPRGIGETQYF

J: TRBJ1-1
D: NA
V: TRBV11-3
CDR3: CASSDTNTEAFF

J: TRBJ1-1
D: NA
V: TRBV19
CDR3: CASSHLTGHTEAFF

J: TRBJ1-4
D: TRBD1
V: TRBV9
CDR3: CASQGAGAKLFF

J: TRBJ1-5
D: NA
V: TRBV18
CDR3: CASSPASGGSQPQHF

J: TRBJ1-2
D: TRBD1
V: TRBV28
CDR3: CASSDRVGYTF

J: TRBJ2-5
D: NA
V: TRBV18
CDR3: CASSLSAGGETQYF

J: TRBJ1-5
D: NA
V: TRBV6-5
CDR3: CASRRSDNTNQPQHF

J: TRBJ2-5
D: TRBD2
V: TRBV7-9
CDR3: CASSPGGRETQYF

J: TRBJ1-3
D: TRBD1
V: TRBV19
CDR3: CASRPTGGLVSGNTIYF

J: TRBJ2-2
D: NA
V: TRBV5-6
CDR3: CASSLLALTGELFF

J: TRBJ1-1
D: NA
V: TRBV12-2
CDR3: CASRLGGTVNTEAFF

J: TRBJ1-6
D: TRBD1
V: TRBV13
CDR3: CASSSGQESSPLHF

J: TRBJ2-7
D: NA
V: TRBV7-9
CDR3: CASSLDTKGGYEQYF

J: TRBJ2-7
D: TRBD2
V: TRBV6-5
CDR3: CASRTGTSGSYEQYF